This record concerns one TCR beta chain sequence. Its antigen remains unidentified. Per the germline V gene, CDR1 is KGHSH and CDR2 is LQKENI. V lost 2 bases to trimming and J lost 4 bases; unmatched junction nucleotides: 8. The CDR3 loop spans 18 amino acids. These data belong to a study of T cell responses to AZD1222 COVID-19 vaccine. Study-wide findings and caveats: Just a handful of AZD1222 recipients tested seropositive at baseline.

TCRdb keeps only in-frame clones here, not all; method: immunoSEQ multiplex PCR. The data contain roughly 140,000 clones, around 88% of them seen just once; the ten biggest clones take up around 3.6%. The material was peripheral blood, obtained on day 0 of AZD1222 vaccination. The receptor's source is an adult in good health. V gene TRBV18 combines with J gene TRBJ1-6, with 10 nucleotides matching TRBD1. CDR3 protein: CASSPFRQGAQYNSPLHF. The DNA of the CDR3 is TGTGCCAGCTCACCATTCCGACAGGGGGCCCAATATAATTCACCCCTCCACTTT. The full variable domain, with the rest looked up from reference TRBV18 and TRBJ1-6, is NAGVMQNPRHLVRRRGQEARLRCSPMKGHSHVYWYRQLPEEGLKFMVYLQKENIIDESGMPKERFSAEFPKEGPSILRIQQVVRGDSAAYFCASSPFRQGAQYNSPLHFGNGTRLTVT.